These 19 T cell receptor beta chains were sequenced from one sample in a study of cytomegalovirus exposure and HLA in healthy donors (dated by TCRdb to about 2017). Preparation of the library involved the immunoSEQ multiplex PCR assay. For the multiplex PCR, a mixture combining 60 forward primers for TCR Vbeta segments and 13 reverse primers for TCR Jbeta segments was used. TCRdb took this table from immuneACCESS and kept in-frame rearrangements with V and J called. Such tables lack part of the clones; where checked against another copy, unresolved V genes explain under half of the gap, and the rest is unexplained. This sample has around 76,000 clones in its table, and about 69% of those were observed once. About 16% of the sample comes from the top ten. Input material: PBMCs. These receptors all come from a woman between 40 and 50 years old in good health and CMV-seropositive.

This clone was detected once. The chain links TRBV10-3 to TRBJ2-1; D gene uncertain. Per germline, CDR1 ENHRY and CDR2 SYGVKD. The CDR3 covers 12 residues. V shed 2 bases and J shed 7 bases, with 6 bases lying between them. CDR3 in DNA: TGTGCCATCAGTGAGCTAATAAATGAGCAGTTCTTC. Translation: CAISELINEQFF.

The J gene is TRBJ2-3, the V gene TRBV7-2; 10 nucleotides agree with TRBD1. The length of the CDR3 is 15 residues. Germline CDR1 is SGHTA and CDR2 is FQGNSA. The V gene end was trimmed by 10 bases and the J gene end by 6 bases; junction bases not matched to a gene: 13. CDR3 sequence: CAITPPGQGHDTQYF. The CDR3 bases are TGTGCCATCACCCCACCGGGACAGGGGCATGATACGCAGTATTTT. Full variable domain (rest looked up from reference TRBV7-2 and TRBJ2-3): GAGVSQSPSNKVTEKGKDVELRCDPISGHTALYWYRQSLGQGLEFLIYFQGNSAPDKSGLPSDRFSAERTGGSVSTLTIQRTQQEDSAVYLCAITPPGQGHDTQYFGPGTRLTVL.

The CDR3 region is CAPKRTSGTYEQYF. As DNA, the CDR3 is TGCGCCCCCAAGAGGACTAGCGGGACCTACGAGCAGTACTTC. The genes are TRBV5-1 and TRBJ2-7, with 12 bases aligning to TRBD2. The germline CDR1 and CDR2 sequences are SGHRS and YFSETQ. The CDR3 is made up of 14 amino acids. Trimming cost V 10 bases and J 2 bases; bases outside gene matches: 7.

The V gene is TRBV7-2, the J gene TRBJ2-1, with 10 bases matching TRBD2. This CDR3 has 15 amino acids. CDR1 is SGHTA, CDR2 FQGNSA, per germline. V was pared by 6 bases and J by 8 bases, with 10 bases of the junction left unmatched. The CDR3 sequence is CASRPGGSGGYEQFF. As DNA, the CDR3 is TGTGCCAGCAGGCCAGGGGGTAGCGGGGGGTATGAGCAGTTCTTC. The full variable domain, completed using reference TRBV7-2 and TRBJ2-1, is GAGVSQSPSNKVTEKGKDVELRCDPISGHTALYWYRQSLGQGLEFLIYFQGNSAPDKSGLPSDRFSAERTGGSVSTLTIQRTQQEDSAVYLCASRPGGSGGYEQFFGPGTRLTVL.

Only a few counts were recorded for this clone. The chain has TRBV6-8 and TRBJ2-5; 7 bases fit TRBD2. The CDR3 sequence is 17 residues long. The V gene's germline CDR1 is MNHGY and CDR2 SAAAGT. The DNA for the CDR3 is TGTGCTCAGAACCTGAGGGGAGGGAAGGTTGGTAAAAAGACCCAGTACTTC. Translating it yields CAQNLRGGKVGKKTQYF.

The CDR3 bases are TGTGCCAGCAGCCCCCCAGGCCAAAGCTATGGCTACACCTTC. Residues: CASSPPGQSYGYTF. The rearrangement links TRBV5-5 to TRBJ1-2, with no clear D. This CDR3 has 14 amino acids. Trimming stripped 4 bases from V and 4 bases from J, with 14 bases between. Germline CDR1 and CDR2: SGHKS and YYEKEE (reference sequence).

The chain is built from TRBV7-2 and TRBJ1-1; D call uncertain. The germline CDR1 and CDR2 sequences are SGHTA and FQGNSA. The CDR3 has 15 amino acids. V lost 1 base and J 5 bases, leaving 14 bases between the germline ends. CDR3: CASSLGRPRGTEAFF. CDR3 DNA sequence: TGTGCCAGCAGCTTAGGGCGACCGCGGGGAACTGAAGCTTTCTTT.

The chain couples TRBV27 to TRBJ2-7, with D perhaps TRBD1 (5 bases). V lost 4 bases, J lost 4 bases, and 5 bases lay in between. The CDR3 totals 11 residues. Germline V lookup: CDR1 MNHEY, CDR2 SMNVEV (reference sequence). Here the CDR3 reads CASSYRYEQYF. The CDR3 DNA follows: TGTGCCAGCAGTTACAGGTACGAGCAGTACTTC.

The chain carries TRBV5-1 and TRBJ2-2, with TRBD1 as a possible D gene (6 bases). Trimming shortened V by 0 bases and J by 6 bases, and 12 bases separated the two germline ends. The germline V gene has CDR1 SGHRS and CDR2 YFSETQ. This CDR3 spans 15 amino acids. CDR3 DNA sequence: TGCGCCAGCAGCTTGGGCCCAGGGGCGGCCGGGGAGCTGTTTTTT. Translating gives CASSLGPGAAGELFF.

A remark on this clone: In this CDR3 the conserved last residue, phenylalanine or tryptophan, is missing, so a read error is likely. For the CDR3, the DNA is TGTGCCAGCAGTCAATCGACGGAGCCTAATGAAAAACTGTTTGTT. Protein sequence: CASSQSTEPNEKLFV. This chain links TRBV28 with TRBJ1-4; D not certain. The CDR3 covers 15 residues. V dropped 5 bases and J dropped 3 bases, with 13 bases sitting between them. CDR1 and CDR2 (germline): MDHEN, SYDVKM.

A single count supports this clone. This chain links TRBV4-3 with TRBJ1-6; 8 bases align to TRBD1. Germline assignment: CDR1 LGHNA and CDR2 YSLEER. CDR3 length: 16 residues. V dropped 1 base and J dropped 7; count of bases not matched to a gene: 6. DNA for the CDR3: TGCGCCAGCAGCCAAGCTGCAGGGGGCCGAAATTCACCCCTCCACTTT. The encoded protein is CASSQAAGGRNSPLHF.

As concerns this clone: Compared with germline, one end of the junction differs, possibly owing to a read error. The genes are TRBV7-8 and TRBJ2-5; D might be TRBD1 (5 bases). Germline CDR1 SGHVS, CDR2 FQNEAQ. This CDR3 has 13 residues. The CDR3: CASSWSRRVVPHF. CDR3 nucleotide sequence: TGTGCCAGCAGCTGGAGTCGCAGGGTAGTACCCCACTTC.

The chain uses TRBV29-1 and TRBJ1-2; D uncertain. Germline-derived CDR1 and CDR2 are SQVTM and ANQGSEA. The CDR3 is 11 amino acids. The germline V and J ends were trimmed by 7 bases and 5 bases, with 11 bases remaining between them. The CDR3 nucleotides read TGCAGCGGATCGACGGGTTATGGCTACACCTTC. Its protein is CSGSTGYGYTF.

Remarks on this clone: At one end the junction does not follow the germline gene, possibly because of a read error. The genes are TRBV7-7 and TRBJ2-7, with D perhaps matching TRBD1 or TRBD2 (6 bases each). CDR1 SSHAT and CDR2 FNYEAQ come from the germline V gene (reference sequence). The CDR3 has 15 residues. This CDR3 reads CASSLADSRDYEQYF. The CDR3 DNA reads TGTGCTAGCAGCTTAGCGGACAGTCGGGACTACGAGCAGTACTTC.

This CDR3 reads CASSFGQGGRSDGYTF. For the CDR3, the DNA is TGTGCCAGCAGCTTTGGACAGGGGGGTCGGAGCGATGGCTACACCTTC. The V and J genes are TRBV7-6 and TRBJ1-2, with 10 bases identical to TRBD1. The germline gives CDR1 SGHVS, CDR2 FNYEAQ. Germline trimming cut 3 bases from V and 6 bases from J; bases unmatched to any gene: 10. The CDR3 is made up of 16 amino acids. Using reference TRBV7-6 and TRBJ1-2 for the parts outside the CDR3, the full variable domain is GAGVSQSPRYKVTKRGQDVALRCDPISGHVSLYWYRQALGQGPEFLTYFNYEAQQDKSGLPNDRFSAERPEGSISTLTIQRTEQRDSAMYRCASSFGQGGRSDGYTFGSGTRLTVV.

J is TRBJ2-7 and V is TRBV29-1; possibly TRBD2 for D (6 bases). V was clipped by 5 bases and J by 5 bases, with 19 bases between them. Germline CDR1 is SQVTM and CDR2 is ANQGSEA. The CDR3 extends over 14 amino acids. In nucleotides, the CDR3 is TGCAGCGTTCGCAGGGATAGGGACTTCCACGAGCAGTACTTC. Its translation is CSVRRDRDFHEQYF.

This chain's CDR3 is CASSFRGGDTEAFF. The DNA for the CDR3 is TGTGCCAGCAGCTTTCGTGGAGGGGACACTGAAGCTTTCTTT. The J gene is TRBJ1-1, the V gene TRBV13, with a weak D call TRBD1 (5 bases). Germline CDR1 is PRHDT and CDR2 is FYEKMQ (reference sequence). Trimming took off 3 bases at V and 3 bases at J, with 11 bases between the two ends. There are 14 residues in the CDR3.

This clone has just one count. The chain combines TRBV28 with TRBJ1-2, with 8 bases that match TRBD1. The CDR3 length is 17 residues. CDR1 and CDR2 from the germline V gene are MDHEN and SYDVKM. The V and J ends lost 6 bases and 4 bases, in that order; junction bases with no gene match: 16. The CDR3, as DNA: TGTGCCAGCAGCGAAACCGGGACAGGAGTTGTTCCCTATGGCTACACCTTC. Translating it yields CASSETGTGVVPYGYTF.

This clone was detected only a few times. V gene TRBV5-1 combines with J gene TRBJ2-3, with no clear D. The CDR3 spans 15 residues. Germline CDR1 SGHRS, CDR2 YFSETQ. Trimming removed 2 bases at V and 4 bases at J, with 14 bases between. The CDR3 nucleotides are TGCGCCAGCAGCTTAGGCCTAGTCGTTTCAGATACGCAGTATTTT. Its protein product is CASSLGLVVSDTQYF.